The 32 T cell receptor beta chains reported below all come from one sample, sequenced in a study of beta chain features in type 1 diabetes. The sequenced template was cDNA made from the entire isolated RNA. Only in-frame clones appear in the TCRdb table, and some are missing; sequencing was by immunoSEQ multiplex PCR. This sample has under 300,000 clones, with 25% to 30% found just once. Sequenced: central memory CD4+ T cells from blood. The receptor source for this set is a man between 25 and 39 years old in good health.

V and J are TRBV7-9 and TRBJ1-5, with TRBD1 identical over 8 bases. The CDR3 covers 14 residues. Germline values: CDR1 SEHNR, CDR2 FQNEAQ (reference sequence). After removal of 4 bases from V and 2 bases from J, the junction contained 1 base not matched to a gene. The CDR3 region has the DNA TGTGCCAGCAGCTCGACAGGGGGCAATCAGCCCCAGCATTTT. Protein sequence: CASSSTGGNQPQHF. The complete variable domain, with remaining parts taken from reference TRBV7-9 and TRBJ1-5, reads DTGVSQNPRHKITKRGQNVTFRCDPISEHNRLYWYRQTLGQGPEFLTYFQNEAQLEKSRLLSDRFSAERPKGSFSTLEIQRTEQGDSAMYLCASSSTGGNQPQHFGDGTRLSIL.

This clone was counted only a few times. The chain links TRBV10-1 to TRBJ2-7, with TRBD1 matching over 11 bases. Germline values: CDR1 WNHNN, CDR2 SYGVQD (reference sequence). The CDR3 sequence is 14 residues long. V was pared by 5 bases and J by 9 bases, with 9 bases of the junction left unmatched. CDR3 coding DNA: TGCGCCAGCAGTATCGGGACAGGGGGAGAGCGGCAGTACTTC. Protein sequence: CASSIGTGGERQYF.

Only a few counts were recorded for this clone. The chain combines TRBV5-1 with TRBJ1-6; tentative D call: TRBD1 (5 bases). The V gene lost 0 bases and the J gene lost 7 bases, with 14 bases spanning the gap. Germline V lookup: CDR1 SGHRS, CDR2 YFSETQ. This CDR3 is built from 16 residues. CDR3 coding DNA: TGCGCCAGCAGCTTGGCCGGCGGGGCGAAGAATTCACCCCTCCACTTT. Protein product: CASSLAGGAKNSPLHF.

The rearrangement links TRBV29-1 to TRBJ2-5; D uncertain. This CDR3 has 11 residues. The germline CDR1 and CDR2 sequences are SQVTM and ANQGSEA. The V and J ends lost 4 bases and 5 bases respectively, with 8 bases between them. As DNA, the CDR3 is TGCAGCGTTGTCCTCCGGGAGACCCAGTACTTC. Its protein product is CSVVLRETQYF. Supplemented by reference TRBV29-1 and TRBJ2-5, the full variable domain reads SAVISQKPSRDICQRGTSLTIQCQVDSQVTMMFWYRQQPGQSLTLIATANQGSEATYESGFVIDKFPISRPNLTFSTLTVSNMSPEDSSIYLCSVVLRETQYFGPGTRLLVL.

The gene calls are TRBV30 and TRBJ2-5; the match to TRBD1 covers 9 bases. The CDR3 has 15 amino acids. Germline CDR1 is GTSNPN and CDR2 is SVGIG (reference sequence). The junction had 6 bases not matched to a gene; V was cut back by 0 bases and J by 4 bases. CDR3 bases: TGTGCCTGGAGTGTACGAACAGGGGGCCGAGAGACCCAGTACTTC. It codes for CAWSVRTGGRETQYF.

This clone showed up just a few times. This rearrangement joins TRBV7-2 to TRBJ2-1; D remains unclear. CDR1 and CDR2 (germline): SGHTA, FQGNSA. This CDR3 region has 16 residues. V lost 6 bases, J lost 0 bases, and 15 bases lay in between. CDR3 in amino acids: CASRSWRSSSYNEQFF. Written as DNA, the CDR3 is TGTGCCAGCAGAAGCTGGCGGTCGAGCTCCTACAATGAGCAGTTCTTC. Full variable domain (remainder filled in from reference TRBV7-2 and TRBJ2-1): GAGVSQSPSNKVTEKGKDVELRCDPISGHTALYWYRQSLGQGLEFLIYFQGNSAPDKSGLPSDRFSAERTGGSVSTLTIQRTQQEDSAVYLCASRSWRSSSYNEQFFGPGTRLTVL.

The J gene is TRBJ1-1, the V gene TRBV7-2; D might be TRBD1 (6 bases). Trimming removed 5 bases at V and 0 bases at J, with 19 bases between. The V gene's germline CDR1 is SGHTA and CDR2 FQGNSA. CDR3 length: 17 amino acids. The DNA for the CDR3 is TGTGCCAGCAGCCTACAAGCTCCGGGACACCTGAACACTGAAGCTTTCTTT. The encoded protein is CASSLQAPGHLNTEAFF.

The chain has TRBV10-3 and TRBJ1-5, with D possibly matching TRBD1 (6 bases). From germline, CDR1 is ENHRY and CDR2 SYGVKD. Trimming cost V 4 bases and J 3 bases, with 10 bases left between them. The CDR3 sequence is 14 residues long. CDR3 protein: CAISVGGANQPQHF. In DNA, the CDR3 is TGTGCCATCAGTGTTGGGGGGGCCAATCAGCCCCAGCATTTT.

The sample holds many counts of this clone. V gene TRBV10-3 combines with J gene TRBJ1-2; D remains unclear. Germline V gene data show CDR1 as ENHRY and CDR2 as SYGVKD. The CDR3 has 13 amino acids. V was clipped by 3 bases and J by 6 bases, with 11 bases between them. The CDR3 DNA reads TGTGCCATCAGTGACGACCTCCTGGATGGCTACACCTTC. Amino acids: CAISDDLLDGYTF.

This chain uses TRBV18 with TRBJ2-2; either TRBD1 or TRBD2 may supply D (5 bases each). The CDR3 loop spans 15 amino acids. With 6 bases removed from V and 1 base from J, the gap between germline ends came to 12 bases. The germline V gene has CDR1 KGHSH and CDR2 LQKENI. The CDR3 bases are TGTGCCAGCTCCCAAGGGACGGTGAACACCGGGGAGCTGTTTTTT. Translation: CASSQGTVNTGELFF.

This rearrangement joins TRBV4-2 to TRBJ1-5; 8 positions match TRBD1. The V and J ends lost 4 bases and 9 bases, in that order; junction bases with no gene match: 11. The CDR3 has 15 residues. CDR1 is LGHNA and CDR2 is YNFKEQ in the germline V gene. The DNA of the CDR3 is TGTGCCAGCAGCCGTGATTCGGCAGGGGGCTCGCCCCAGCATTTT. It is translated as CASSRDSAGGSPQHF.

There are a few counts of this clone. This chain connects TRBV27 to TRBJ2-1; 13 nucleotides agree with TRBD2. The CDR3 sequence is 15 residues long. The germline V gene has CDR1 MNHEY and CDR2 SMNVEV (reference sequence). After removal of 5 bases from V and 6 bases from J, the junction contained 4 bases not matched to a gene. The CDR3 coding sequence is TGTGCCAGCAGTCCGTGGACTAGCGGGAGCAATGAGCAGTTCTTC. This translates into CASSPWTSGSNEQFF.

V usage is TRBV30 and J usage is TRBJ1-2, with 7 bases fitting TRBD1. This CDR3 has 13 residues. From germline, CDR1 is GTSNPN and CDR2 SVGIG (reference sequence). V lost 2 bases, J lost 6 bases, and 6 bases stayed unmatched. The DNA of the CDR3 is TGTGCCTGGAGTACCCGTCAGGGGGATGGCTACACCTTC. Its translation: CAWSTRQGDGYTF.

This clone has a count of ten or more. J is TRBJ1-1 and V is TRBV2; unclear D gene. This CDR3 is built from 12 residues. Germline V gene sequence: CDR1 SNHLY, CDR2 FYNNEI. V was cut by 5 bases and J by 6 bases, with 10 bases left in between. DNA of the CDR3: TGTGCCAGCAGTCTTGGAACACCTGAAGCTTTCTTT. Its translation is CASSLGTPEAFF.

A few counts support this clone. DNA of the CDR3: TGTGCCAGCAGCTTTAGCGGGACATCCTTGGGGCACGAGCAGTACTTC. Protein sequence: CASSFSGTSLGHEQYF. J is TRBJ2-7 and V is TRBV5-6, with 8 bases lining up with TRBD2. Trimming took 2 bases from V and 5 from J; bases not matched to a gene: 12. The germline V gene encodes CDR1 SGHDT and CDR2 YYEEEE. This CDR3 is 16 amino acids long.

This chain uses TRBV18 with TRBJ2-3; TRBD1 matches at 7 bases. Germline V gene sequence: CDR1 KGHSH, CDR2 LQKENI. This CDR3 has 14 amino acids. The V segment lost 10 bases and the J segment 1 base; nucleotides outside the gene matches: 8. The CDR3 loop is CAIQGQIRTDTQYF. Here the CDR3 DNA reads TGTGCCATTCAGGGACAGATACGCACAGATACGCAGTATTTT.

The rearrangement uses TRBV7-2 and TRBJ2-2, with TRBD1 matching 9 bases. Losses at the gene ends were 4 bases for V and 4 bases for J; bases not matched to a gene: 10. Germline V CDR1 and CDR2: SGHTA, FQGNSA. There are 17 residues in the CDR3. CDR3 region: CASSSRTGGETTGELFF. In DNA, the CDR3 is TGTGCCAGCAGCTCAAGAACAGGGGGCGAGACCACCGGGGAGCTGTTTTTT.

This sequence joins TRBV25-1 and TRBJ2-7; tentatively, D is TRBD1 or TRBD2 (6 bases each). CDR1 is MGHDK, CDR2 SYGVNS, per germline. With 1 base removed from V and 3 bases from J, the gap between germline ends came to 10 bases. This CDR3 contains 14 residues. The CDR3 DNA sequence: TGTGCCAGCAGTGAATCCGGGGGCATCTACGAGCAGTACTTC. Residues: CASSESGGIYEQYF.

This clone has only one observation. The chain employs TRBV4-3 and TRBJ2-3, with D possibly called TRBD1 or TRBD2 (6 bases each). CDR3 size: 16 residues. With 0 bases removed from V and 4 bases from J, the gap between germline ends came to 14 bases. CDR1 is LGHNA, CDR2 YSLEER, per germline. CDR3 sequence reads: CASSQDRGAPPDTQYF. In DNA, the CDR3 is TGCGCCAGCAGCCAAGATAGGGGGGCCCCTCCAGATACGCAGTATTTT.

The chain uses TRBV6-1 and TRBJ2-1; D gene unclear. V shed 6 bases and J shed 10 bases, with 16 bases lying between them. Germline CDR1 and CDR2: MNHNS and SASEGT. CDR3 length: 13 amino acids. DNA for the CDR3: TGTGCCAGCAGCCAGATGCCAGGTGGGGAGCAGTTCTTC. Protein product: CASSQMPGGEQFF.

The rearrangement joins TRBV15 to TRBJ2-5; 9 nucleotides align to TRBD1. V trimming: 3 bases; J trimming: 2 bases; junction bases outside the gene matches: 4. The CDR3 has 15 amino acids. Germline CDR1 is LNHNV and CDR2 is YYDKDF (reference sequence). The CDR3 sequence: CATSRGQGGQETQYF. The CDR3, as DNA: TGTGCCACCAGCAGGGGACAGGGAGGTCAAGAGACCCAGTACTTC.

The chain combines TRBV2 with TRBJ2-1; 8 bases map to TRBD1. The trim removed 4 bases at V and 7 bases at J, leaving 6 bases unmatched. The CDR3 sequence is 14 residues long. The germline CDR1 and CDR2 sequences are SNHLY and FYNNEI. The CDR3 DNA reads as TGTGCCAGCAGTGGAGGGACAGGAGAAAATGAGCAGTTCTTC. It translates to CASSGGTGENEQFF.

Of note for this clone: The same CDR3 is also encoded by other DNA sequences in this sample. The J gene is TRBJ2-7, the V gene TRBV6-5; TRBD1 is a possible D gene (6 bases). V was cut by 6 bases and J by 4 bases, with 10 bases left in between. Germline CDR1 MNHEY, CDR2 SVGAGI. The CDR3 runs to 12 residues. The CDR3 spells CASSEQGYEQYF. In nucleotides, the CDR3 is TGTGCCAGCAGCGAACAGGGATACGAGCAGTACTTC.

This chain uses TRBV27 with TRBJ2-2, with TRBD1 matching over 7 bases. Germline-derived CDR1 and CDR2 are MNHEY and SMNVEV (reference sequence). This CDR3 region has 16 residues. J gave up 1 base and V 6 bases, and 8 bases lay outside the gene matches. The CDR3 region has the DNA TGTGCCAGCAGCCTCAGGGGGAACAGGAACACCGGGGAGCTGTTTTTT. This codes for CASSLRGNRNTGELFF.

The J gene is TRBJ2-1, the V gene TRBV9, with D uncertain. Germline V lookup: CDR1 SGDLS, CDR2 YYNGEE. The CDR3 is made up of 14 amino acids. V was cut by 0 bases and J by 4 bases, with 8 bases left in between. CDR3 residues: CASSVGTRYNEQFF. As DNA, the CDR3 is TGTGCCAGCAGCGTAGGGACCAGGTACAATGAGCAGTTCTTC. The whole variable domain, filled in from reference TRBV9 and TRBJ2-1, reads DSGVTQTPKHLITATGQRVTLRCSPRSGDLSVYWYQQSLDQGLQFLIQYYNGEERAKGNILERFSAQQFPDLHSELNLSSLELGDSALYFCASSVGTRYNEQFFGPGTRLTVL.

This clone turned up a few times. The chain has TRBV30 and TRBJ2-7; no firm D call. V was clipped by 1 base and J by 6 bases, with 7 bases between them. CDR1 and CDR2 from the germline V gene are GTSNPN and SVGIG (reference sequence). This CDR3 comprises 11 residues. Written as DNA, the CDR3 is TGTGCCTGGAGTGCCCAAGGCGAGCAGTACTTC. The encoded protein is CAWSAQGEQYF.

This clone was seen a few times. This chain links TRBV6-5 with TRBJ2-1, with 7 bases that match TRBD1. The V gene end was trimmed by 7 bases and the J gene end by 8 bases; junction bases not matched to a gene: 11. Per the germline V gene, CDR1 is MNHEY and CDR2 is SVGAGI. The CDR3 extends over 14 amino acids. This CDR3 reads CASTKTTGLHEQFF. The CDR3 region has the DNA TGTGCCAGCACCAAAACGACAGGGTTACATGAGCAGTTCTTC.

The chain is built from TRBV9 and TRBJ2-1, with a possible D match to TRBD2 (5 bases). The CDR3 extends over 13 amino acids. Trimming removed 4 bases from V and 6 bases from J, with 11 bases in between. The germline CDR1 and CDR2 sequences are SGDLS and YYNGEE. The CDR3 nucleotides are TGTGCCAGCAGCCCCGGACTCCCCAATGAGCAGTTCTTC. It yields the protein CASSPGLPNEQFF.

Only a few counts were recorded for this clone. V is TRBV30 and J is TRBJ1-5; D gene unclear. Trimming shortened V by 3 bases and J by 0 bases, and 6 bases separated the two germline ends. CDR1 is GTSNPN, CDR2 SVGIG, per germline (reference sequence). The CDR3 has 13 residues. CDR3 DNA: TGTGCCTGGAGAAAGGATAGCAATCAGCCCCAGCATTTT. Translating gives CAWRKDSNQPQHF.

For the CDR3, the DNA is TGTGCCAGCAGCCCGGGACAGACAAGCACAGATACGCAGTATTTT. It translates to CASSPGQTSTDTQYF. The chain recombines TRBV7-9 with TRBJ2-3; 7 nucleotides agree with TRBD1. J gave up 0 bases and V 5 bases, and 5 bases lay outside the gene matches. The V gene's germline CDR1 is SEHNR and CDR2 FQNEAQ (reference sequence). CDR3 length: 15 amino acids.

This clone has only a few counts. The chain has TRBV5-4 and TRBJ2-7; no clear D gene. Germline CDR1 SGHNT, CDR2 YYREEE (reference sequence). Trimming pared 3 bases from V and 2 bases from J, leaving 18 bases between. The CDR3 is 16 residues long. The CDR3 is CASSSGASPRTYEQYF. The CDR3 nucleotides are TGTGCCAGCAGCTCGGGTGCGTCGCCTCGAACCTACGAGCAGTACTTC.

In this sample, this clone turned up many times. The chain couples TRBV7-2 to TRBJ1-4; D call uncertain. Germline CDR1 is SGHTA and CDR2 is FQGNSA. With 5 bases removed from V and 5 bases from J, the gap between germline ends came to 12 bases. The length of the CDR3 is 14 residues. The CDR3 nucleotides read TGTGCCAGCAGCCAGCACCTCCAGAATGAAAAACTGTTTTTT. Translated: CASSQHLQNEKLFF.